Detailed here is one T cell receptor beta chain. Antigen unknown. Trimming stripped 0 bases from V and 0 bases from J, with 9 bases between. CDR1 is DFQATT, CDR2 SNEGSKA, per germline (reference sequence). CDR3 length equals 14 residues. The sample originates from a study of identical twins. Whole-study results and caveats: Models underestimated TCR alpha sharing (out-of-frame) in monozygotic twins.

MiXCR, applied by TCRdb to the 5' RACE reads, yields one record per CDR3 protein. Of about 190,000 distinct CDR3 sequences listed, about 15% were seen once; the top ten hold around two fifths. These same data were also listed under a study on T cells expressing NK-cell markers. That paper adds: The study drew TCR beta repertoires from sorted CD3+CD56+NKG2C+, CD3+CD56+NKG2C- and CD3+CD56-NKG2C+ T cells. Seven donors tested HCMV-seropositive and one tested seronegative among the eight sequenced.

This receptor was identified in a woman aged 18-30 years in good health. The sample was CD8+ T cells sorted from blood. V usage is TRBV20-1 and J usage is TRBJ2-7, with D hard to call. The CDR3 nucleotides read TGCAGTGCTAGAGATCAACGGAGCTCCTACGAGCAGTACTTC. This encodes CSARDQRSSYEQYF.